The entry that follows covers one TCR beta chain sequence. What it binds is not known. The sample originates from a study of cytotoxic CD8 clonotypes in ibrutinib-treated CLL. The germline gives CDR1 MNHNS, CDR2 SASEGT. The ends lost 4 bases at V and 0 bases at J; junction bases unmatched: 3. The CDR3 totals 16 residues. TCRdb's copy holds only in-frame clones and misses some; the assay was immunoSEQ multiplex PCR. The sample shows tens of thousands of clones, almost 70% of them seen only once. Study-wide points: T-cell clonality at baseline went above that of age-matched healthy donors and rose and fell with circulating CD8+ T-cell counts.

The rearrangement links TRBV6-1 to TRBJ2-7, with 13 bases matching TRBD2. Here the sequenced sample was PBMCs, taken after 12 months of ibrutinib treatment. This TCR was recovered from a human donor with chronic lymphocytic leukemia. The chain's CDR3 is CASSGGLAGYSYEQYF. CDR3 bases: TGTGCCAGCAGTGGGGGACTAGCGGGGTACTCCTACGAGCAGTACTTC.